This TCR beta chain was identified in a study of T cell repertoires in cytomegalovirus infection. Turning to the study itself: It was the public TCR beta signatures that indicated both CMV infection and matching HLA type.

V lost 2 bases, J lost 0 bases, and 18 bases lay in between. This CDR3 is built from 18 residues. Germline loops: CDR1 MGHRA, CDR2 YSYEKL. TCRdb re-called the reads through MiXCR, storing one row per CDR3 protein. The repertoire holds some 270,000 distinct CDR3 sequences, with about 17% as singletons. In the case of this clonotype: Its antigen is unidentified.

Study conclusions and caveats: Carriage of CMV together with the relevant HLA was identifiable through cumulative public TCR beta family frequency.

The chain has TRBV4-1 and TRBJ2-3; D not certain. The receptor's source is a human donor in good health (CMV status not recorded). Some clones in this sample may be carry-over from other donors' samples. Sequencing used CD8+ T cells from PBMCs. CDR3 amino acids: CASSQSRLRGASTDTQYF. The CDR3 bases are TGCGCCAGCAGCCAATCCCGACTCCGAGGCGCTAGCACAGATACGCAGTATTTT.